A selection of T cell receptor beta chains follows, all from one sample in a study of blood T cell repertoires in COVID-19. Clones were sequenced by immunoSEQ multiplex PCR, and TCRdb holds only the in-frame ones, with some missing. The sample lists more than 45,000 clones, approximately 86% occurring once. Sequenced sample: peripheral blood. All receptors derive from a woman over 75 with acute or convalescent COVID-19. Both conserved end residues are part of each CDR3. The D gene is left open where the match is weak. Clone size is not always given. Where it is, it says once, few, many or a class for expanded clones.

TGTGCCTTACGGTCTTCAAACACTGAAGCTTTCTTT | CALRSSNTEAFF | TRBV10-3 | . | . | TRBJ1-1
TGTGCCAGCAGCGAGAGCTCCTATAATTCACCCCTCCACTTT | CASSESSYNSPLHF | TRBV25-1 | . | . | TRBJ1-6
TGTGCCAGCAGTTTACAGGTTAAGGAGACCCAGTACTTC | CASSLQVKETQYF | TRBV12-3/TRBV12-4 | . | . | TRBJ2-5
TGTGCCAGCAGTTCAGCCGGGACACTAAATCAGCCCCAGCATTTT | CASSSAGTLNQPQHF | TRBV27 | . | once | TRBJ1-5
TGTGCCAGCAGCTTTGGGCAGGGGGCGGAAAAACTGTTTTTT | CASSFGQGAEKLFF | TRBV7-9 | TRBD1 | . | TRBJ1-4
TGCGCCAGCAGCGGGGGACAGGGGGCAGGGGTTGGCACTGAAGCTTTCTTT | CASSGGQGAGVGTEAFF | TRBV5-1 | TRBD1 | . | TRBJ1-1
TGTGCCAGTAGTACGGGAGGGACAGTCAATCAGCCCCAGCATTTT | CASSTGGTVNQPQHF | TRBV19 | TRBD1 | . | TRBJ1-5
TGTGCCAGCAGGTTACAGGGGGGAGAGACCCAGTACTTC | CASRLQGGETQYF | TRBV27 | TRBD1 | . | TRBJ2-5
TGTGCCAGCCAGGGGGTGGGGTCAACGAGTCAGCCCCAGCATTTT | CASQGVGSTSQPQHF | TRBV19 | TRBD1 | . | TRBJ1-5
TGTGCCAGCAGTTTGACCCTGGGAGGGAATCAGCCCCAGCATTTT | CASSLTLGGNQPQHF | TRBV28 | . | . | TRBJ1-5
TGTGCCAGTAGTATAATAGCGGGGGCCATACAAGAGACCCAGTACTTC | CASSIIAGAIQETQYF | TRBV19 | TRBD2 | once | TRBJ2-5
TGTGCCAGCAGGACCAGCGGGGTCTATAATTCACCCCTCCACTTT | CASRTSGVYNSPLHF | TRBV27 | . | . | TRBJ1-6
TGTGCCAGTAGTATCGTTGTTCAGGGAAGCGGAAACACCATATATTTT | CASSIVVQGSGNTIYF | TRBV19 | . | . | TRBJ1-3
TGTGCCACCAGTGCCAATAGCAATCAGCCCCAGCATTTT | CATSANSNQPQHF | TRBV24-1 | . | . | TRBJ1-5
TGTGCCAGCAGCCAAGAGCGGGTGAACACCGGGGAGCTGTTTTTT | CASSQERVNTGELFF | TRBV3-1/TRBV3-2 | . | . | TRBJ2-2
TGTGCCAGCAGTTCTCCTGACAGGGGAGACACTGAAGCTTTCTTT | CASSSPDRGDTEAFF | TRBV6-6 | TRBD1 | . | TRBJ1-1
TGTGCCAGCAGCGGGGGGGGCAGAGAGACCCAGTACTTC | CASSGGGRETQYF | TRBV9 | . | few | TRBJ2-5
TGTGCCAGCTCACCCTCCAGGGCGCGGAACACTGAAGCTTTCTTT | CASSPSRARNTEAFF | TRBV18 | . | once | TRBJ1-1
TGTGCCAGCAGGTTGGGGGGAAGGTTGTACGCTGAAGCTTTCTTT | CASRLGGRLYAEAFF | TRBV6-5 | . | . | TRBJ1-1
TGTGCCAGCAGCCCAAAGAAGGGGCCGCCAACTAATGAAAAACTGTTTTTT | CASSPKKGPPTNEKLFF | TRBV7-3 | . | . | TRBJ1-4
TGTGCCAGCAGTTCTAGGACAGGGATTGCGAACACTGAAGCTTTCTTT | CASSSRTGIANTEAFF | TRBV6-5 | TRBD1 | . | TRBJ1-1
TGCGCCAGCAGACCTACAGGGTTGGAGGCAGATACGCAGTATTTT | CASRPTGLEADTQYF | TRBV5-1 | . | . | TRBJ2-3
TGTGCCAGTAGCGACAAGGGGGGCTACACCTTC | CASSDKGGYTF | TRBV19 | . | . | TRBJ1-2
TGTGCCAGCAGCCAATGGGACAGGCGCACCGGGGAGCTGTTTTTT | CASSQWDRRTGELFF | TRBV3-1/TRBV3-2 | TRBD1 | . | TRBJ2-2
TGTGCCAGCAGCCACGGGACAGGGAACAATGAGCAGTTCTTC | CASSHGTGNNEQFF | TRBV7-3 | TRBD1 | . | TRBJ2-1
TGTGCCATCAGTGTAGGGGCAGGGGATGGCTACACCTTC | CAISVGAGDGYTF | TRBV10-3 | . | . | TRBJ1-2
TGTGCCAGCAGCTGGACAGTGGGGAGTATGAACACTGAAGCTTTCTTT | CASSWTVGSMNTEAFF | TRBV7-6 | . | . | TRBJ1-1
TGTGCCATCAGTGAGGCGCAGGGGAACACTGAAGCTTTCTTT | CAISEAQGNTEAFF | TRBV10-3 | . | once | TRBJ1-1
TGTGCCAGCGGTGGCTTAGACTGGTATGGCTACACCTTC | CASGGLDWYGYTF | TRBV12-3/TRBV12-4 | . | once | TRBJ1-2
TGTGCCAGCAGTGACGACAGGGTGAATGAGCAGTTCTTC | CASSDDRVNEQFF | TRBV2 | TRBD1 | . | TRBJ2-1
TGCGCCAGCAGTCAGATCGGGGGAAACACTGAAGCTTTCTTT | CASSQIGGNTEAFF | TRBV5-1 | . | . | TRBJ1-1
TGTGCCAGCAGCCCTCTGGACAAACTCTCTGGAAACACCATATATTTT | CASSPLDKLSGNTIYF | TRBV3-1/TRBV3-2 | . | . | TRBJ1-3
TGTGCCTGGACAGGGCTCACTGAAGCTTTCTTT | CAWTGLTEAFF | TRBV30 | . | . | TRBJ1-1
TGTGCCAGCAGATCAGGACAGGGAGAGCAGAACTATGGCTACACCTTC | CASRSGQGEQNYGYTF | TRBV5-4 | TRBD1 | few | TRBJ1-2
TGTGCCAGCAGTTCTCCCGACAGGGGAAACAATGAGCAGTTCTTC | CASSSPDRGNNEQFF | TRBV6-5 | TRBD1 | . | TRBJ2-1
TGTGCCAGCAGACCGCGGGGACTAGATCTAGATACGCAGTATTTT | CASRPRGLDLDTQYF | TRBV2 | TRBD2 | . | TRBJ2-3
TGTGCCAGCAGCTCCCCAATTGGTGACAGAAGGACCGGGGAGCTGTTTTTT | CASSSPIGDRRTGELFF | TRBV5-4 | . | . | TRBJ2-2
TGCGCCAGCAGCCATCTGGGGACAGGGGGATACAATGAGCAGTTCTTC | CASSHLGTGGYNEQFF | TRBV4-1 | TRBD1 | . | TRBJ2-1
TGTGCCAGCAGCATCGGGACAGGCGCTAGCAATCAGCCCCAGCATTTT | CASSIGTGASNQPQHF | TRBV5-6 | TRBD1 | . | TRBJ1-5
TGTGCCAGCAGTTACGGGGGGGGTAGGAACTATGGCTACACCTTC | CASSYGGGRNYGYTF | TRBV6-5 | . | once | TRBJ1-2
TGCGCCAGCAGCCTCAAAAGCGGGACAGGGCCCTCTGGAAACACCATATATTTT | CASSLKSGTGPSGNTIYF | TRBV4-1 | TRBD1 | . | TRBJ1-3
TGTGCCAGCAGTCCCGGACGGGAGCCCTACGAGCAGTACTTC | CASSPGREPYEQYF | TRBV6-5 | . | few | TRBJ2-7